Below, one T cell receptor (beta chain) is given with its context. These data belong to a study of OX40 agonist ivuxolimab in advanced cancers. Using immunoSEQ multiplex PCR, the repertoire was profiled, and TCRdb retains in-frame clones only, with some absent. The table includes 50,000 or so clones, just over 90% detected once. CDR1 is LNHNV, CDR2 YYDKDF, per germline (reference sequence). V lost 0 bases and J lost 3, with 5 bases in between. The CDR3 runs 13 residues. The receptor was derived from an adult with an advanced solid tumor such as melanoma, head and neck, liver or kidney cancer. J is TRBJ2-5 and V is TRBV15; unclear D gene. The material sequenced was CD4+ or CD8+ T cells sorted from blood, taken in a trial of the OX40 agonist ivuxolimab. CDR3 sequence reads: CATSRDHEETQYF. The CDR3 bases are TGTGCCACCAGCAGAGATCACGAAGAGACCCAGTACTTC.